A selection of T cell receptor beta chains follows, all from one sample in a study of blood T cell repertoires in COVID-19. Sequencing used immunoSEQ multiplex PCR; TCRdb keeps in-frame clones, though not all of them. The sample includes 150,000 to 200,000 clones, 83% of them seen just once. The sample consisted of peripheral blood. The receptor source for this set is a woman in her 70s who had recovered from COVID-19. Each CDR3 is given with its conserved first and last residue. D genes are given only for firm matches. Part of the rows lack a size; the others show once, few, many or a class for expanded clones.

V: TRBV7-3
D: TRBD1
size: NA
J: TRBJ2-1
CDR3: CASSPGGTGYNEQFF
DNA: TGTGCCAGCAGCCCAGGAGGGACAGGGTACAATGAGCAGTTCTTC

V: TRBV4-1
D: TRBD1
size: NA
J: TRBJ1-5
CDR3: CASSHSQKGQGHQHF
DNA: TGCGCCAGCAGCCACAGCCAAAAAGGACAGGGGCACCAGCATTTT

V: TRBV28
D: TRBD2
size: NA
J: TRBJ2-3
CDR3: CASSSPGTIWAVDTQYF
DNA: TGTGCCAGCAGTTCCCCTGGGACTATCTGGGCTGTGGATACGCAGTATTTT

V: TRBV6-5
D: NA
size: NA
J: TRBJ2-1
CDR3: CASIGTKGGGNEQFF
DNA: TGTGCCAGCATCGGGACGAAGGGAGGGGGGAATGAGCAGTTCTTC

V: TRBV5-1
D: NA
size: NA
J: TRBJ1-5
CDR3: CASSTSPGRDQPQHF
DNA: TGCGCCAGCAGCACAAGCCCAGGGCGAGATCAGCCCCAGCATTTT

V: TRBV19
D: TRBD2
size: NA
J: TRBJ2-1
CDR3: CASSPTSGSFYEQFF
DNA: TGTGCCAGTAGCCCCACTAGCGGGAGTTTCTATGAGCAGTTCTTC

V: TRBV2
D: NA
size: NA
J: TRBJ1-6
CDR3: CASRLPTDQLAPLHF
DNA: TGTGCCAGCAGGCTTCCGACAGACCAATTAGCACCCCTCCACTTT

V: TRBV5-1
D: NA
size: NA
J: TRBJ2-1
CDR3: CASTPSGRGANEQFF
DNA: TGCGCCAGCACCCCCTCGGGTCGGGGGGCTAATGAGCAGTTCTTC

V: TRBV28
D: NA
size: once
J: TRBJ2-4
CDR3: CASSLGGAKNIQYF
DNA: TGTGCCAGCAGTTTAGGGGGGGCCAAAAACATTCAGTACTTC

V: TRBV9
D: TRBD2
size: NA
J: TRBJ2-1
CDR3: CASSVGGRAYNEQFF
DNA: TGTGCCAGCAGCGTAGGCGGGAGGGCCTACAATGAGCAGTTCTTC

V: TRBV3-1/TRBV3-2
D: NA
size: NA
J: TRBJ2-7
CDR3: CASTQGAGQYF
DNA: TGTGCCAGCACCCAGGGAGCCGGGCAGTACTTC

V: TRBV5-8
D: TRBD1
size: NA
J: TRBJ2-5
CDR3: CASSPGQAPRETQYF
DNA: TGTGCCAGCAGCCCGGGACAGGCCCCCCGGGAGACCCAGTACTTC

V: TRBV5-4
D: NA
size: NA
J: TRBJ2-1
CDR3: CASSLGSGQYNEQFF
DNA: TGTGCCAGCAGCTTGGGGTCAGGGCAATACAATGAGCAGTTCTTC

V: TRBV6-5
D: NA
size: NA
J: TRBJ2-1
CDR3: CASLRLVPEQFF
DNA: TGTGCCAGCCTCAGACTAGTTCCTGAGCAGTTCTTC

V: TRBV7-3
D: TRBD2
size: NA
J: TRBJ2-1
CDR3: CASSAIIAGPYNEQFF
DNA: TGTGCCAGCAGCGCGATAATAGCGGGCCCTTACAATGAGCAGTTCTTC

V: TRBV20-1
D: NA
size: NA
J: TRBJ2-5
CDR3: CSAAIETQYF
DNA: TGCAGTGCCGCTATTGAGACCCAGTACTTC

V: TRBV6-5
D: NA
size: NA
J: TRBJ2-7
CDR3: CASSRGGGAYEQYF
DNA: TGTGCCAGCAGCCGCGGCGGCGGCGCCTACGAGCAGTACTTC

V: TRBV3-1/TRBV3-2
D: NA
size: NA
J: TRBJ1-5
CDR3: CASSHRGGQPQHF
DNA: TGTGCCAGCAGCCACCGGGGGGGGCAGCCCCAGCATTTT

V: TRBV10-1
D: TRBD1
size: NA
J: TRBJ1-1
CDR3: CASRGQGSTEAFF
DNA: TGCGCCAGCCGGGGACAGGGGAGCACTGAAGCTTTCTTT

V: TRBV27
D: TRBD1
size: NA
J: TRBJ1-1
CDR3: CASSPGDRAHPEAFF
DNA: TGTGCCAGCAGTCCCGGGGACAGGGCCCACCCCGAAGCTTTCTTT

V: TRBV28
D: NA
size: NA
J: TRBJ1-2
CDR3: CASTLGGARNYGYTF
DNA: TGTGCCAGCACCCTGGGGGGGGCCAGAAACTATGGCTACACCTTC

V: TRBV7-9
D: NA
size: NA
J: TRBJ2-2
CDR3: CASSLFSTGELFF
DNA: TGTGCCAGCAGCTTATTCTCCACCGGGGAGCTGTTTTTT

V: TRBV4-1
D: TRBD1
size: NA
J: TRBJ1-2
CDR3: CASSQGRDRGLGYTF
DNA: TGCGCCAGCAGCCAAGGTCGAGACAGGGGACTGGGCTACACCTTC

V: TRBV19
D: NA
size: once
J: TRBJ2-5
CDR3: CATTSPGETQYF
DNA: TGTGCCACCACCTCACCCGGGGAGACCCAGTACTTC

V: TRBV20-1
D: NA
size: NA
J: TRBJ2-7
CDR3: CSVGREDEQYF
DNA: TGCAGTGTGGGCAGGGAGGACGAGCAGTACTTC

V: TRBV7-3
D: NA
size: NA
J: TRBJ1-1
CDR3: CASSLSSNTEAFF
DNA: TGTGCCAGCAGCTTAAGTAGCAACACTGAAGCTTTCTTT

V: TRBV11-2
D: TRBD2
size: NA
J: TRBJ2-7
CDR3: CASSLGLAGGRSSYEQYF
DNA: TGTGCCAGCAGCTTAGGGCTAGCGGGGGGGCGGTCATCCTACGAGCAGTACTTC

V: TRBV7-2
D: NA
size: NA
J: TRBJ1-2
CDR3: CASSLDAGLGGYTF
DNA: TGTGCCAGCAGCTTAGATGCGGGGTTGGGGGGCTACACCTTC

V: TRBV18
D: NA
size: NA
J: TRBJ2-7
CDR3: CASSPSPGDEQYF
DNA: TGTGCCAGCTCACCCTCCCCGGGGGACGAGCAGTACTTC

V: TRBV6-5
D: TRBD1
size: NA
J: TRBJ2-3
CDR3: CASMWDRSTDTQYF
DNA: TGTGCCAGCATGTGGGACAGAAGCACAGATACGCAGTATTTT

V: TRBV5-1
D: TRBD2
size: NA
J: TRBJ2-7
CDR3: CASSAGTTSYEQYF
DNA: TGCGCCAGCAGCGCCGGGACTACCTCCTACGAGCAGTACTTC

V: TRBV9
D: NA
size: NA
J: TRBJ2-6
CDR3: CASSPQPGQGYSGANVLTF
DNA: TGTGCCAGCAGCCCCCAACCCGGGCAGGGCTATTCTGGGGCCAACGTCCTGACTTTC

V: TRBV12-3/TRBV12-4
D: NA
size: NA
J: TRBJ1-4
CDR3: CASMARGEKLFF
DNA: TGTGCCAGCATGGCCCGAGGTGAAAAACTGTTTTTT

V: TRBV10-3
D: NA
size: NA
J: TRBJ2-1
CDR3: CAISRGTPRNNEQFF
DNA: TGTGCCATCAGCCGCGGGACTCCGCGGAACAATGAGCAGTTCTTC

V: TRBV7-9
D: NA
size: NA
J: TRBJ1-2
CDR3: CASSPERDYGYTF
DNA: TGTGCCAGCAGCCCAGAACGTGACTATGGCTACACCTTC

V: TRBV29-1
D: NA
size: NA
J: TRBJ2-1
CDR3: CSVWGGTSYNEQFF
DNA: TGCAGCGTTTGGGGCGGCACCTCCTACAATGAGCAGTTCTTC

V: TRBV24-1
D: NA
size: NA
J: TRBJ1-1
CDR3: CATSDHIRTFF
DNA: TGTGCCACCAGTGACCACATTCGAACTTTCTTT

V: TRBV9
D: NA
size: NA
J: TRBJ2-7
CDR3: CASSVQPGSYEQYF
DNA: TGTGCCAGCAGCGTACAGCCAGGTTCCTACGAGCAGTACTTC

V: TRBV9
D: NA
size: NA
J: TRBJ1-2
CDR3: CASSREGNNPNYGYTF
DNA: TGTGCCAGCAGCAGGGAGGGGAACAATCCTAACTATGGCTACACCTTC

V: TRBV4-1
D: TRBD1
size: NA
J: TRBJ2-7
CDR3: CASSQEARGQGTYEQYF
DNA: TGCGCCAGCAGCCAAGAGGCCCGGGGACAGGGAACCTACGAGCAGTACTTC

V: TRBV10-3
D: NA
size: once
J: TRBJ1-6
CDR3: CAISPGSYNSPLHF
DNA: TGTGCCATCTCCCCGGGCTCCTATAATTCACCCCTCCACTTT

V: TRBV10-3
D: NA
size: NA
J: TRBJ2-7
CDR3: CAISARGSSYEQYF
DNA: TGTGCCATCAGTGCCAGGGGAAGCTCCTACGAGCAGTACTTC

V: TRBV30
D: TRBD2
size: NA
J: TRBJ2-3
CDR3: CAWSVGGGITDTQYF
DNA: TGTGCCTGGAGTGTCGGCGGGGGGATCACAGATACGCAGTATTTT

V: TRBV5-5
D: NA
size: NA
J: TRBJ1-4
CDR3: CASSLHRAEKLFF
DNA: TGTGCCAGCAGCTTACACAGGGCGGAGAAACTGTTTTTT

V: TRBV30
D: NA
size: NA
J: TRBJ2-1
CDR3: CAWSVQGVGEQFF
DNA: TGTGCCTGGAGTGTACAAGGGGTCGGTGAGCAGTTCTTC

V: TRBV2
D: NA
size: NA
J: TRBJ2-1
CDR3: CASLLGDEQFF
DNA: TGTGCCAGCCTGCTAGGCGATGAGCAGTTCTTC

V: TRBV9
D: NA
size: NA
J: TRBJ2-5
CDR3: CASSGGDSSQETQYF
DNA: TGTGCCAGCAGCGGGGGGGACTCCTCCCAAGAGACCCAGTACTTC

V: TRBV2
D: NA
size: NA
J: TRBJ2-3
CDR3: CASSEWVRGDTQYF
DNA: TGTGCCAGCAGTGAATGGGTTAGGGGAGATACGCAGTATTTT

V: TRBV7-9
D: NA
size: NA
J: TRBJ2-5
CDR3: CASSLSTVGETQYF
DNA: TGTGCCAGCAGCTTATCTACCGTCGGGGAGACCCAGTACTTC

V: TRBV15
D: TRBD2
size: once
J: TRBJ2-7
CDR3: CATRGGTSGARRYYEQYF
DNA: TGTGCCACCAGGGGCGGGACTAGCGGGGCTCGGCGGTACTACGAGCAGTACTTC

V: TRBV6-2/TRBV6-3
D: NA
size: NA
J: TRBJ2-1
CDR3: CASSYPTGTPLISYNEQFF
DNA: TGTGCCAGCAGTTACCCGACCGGGACACCACTAATCTCCTACAATGAGCAGTTCTTC

V: TRBV5-5
D: NA
size: NA
J: TRBJ2-7
CDR3: CASSHPGSYEQYF
DNA: TGTGCCAGCAGCCACCCCGGGAGCTACGAGCAGTACTTC

V: TRBV21-1
D: NA
size: NA
J: TRBJ1-1
CDR3: CASSVGEERAILGTLGTEAFF
DNA: TGTGCCAGCAGCGTCGGGGAAGAAAGGGCCATTCTAGGCACCTTGGGCACTGAAGCTTTCTTT

V: TRBV10-3
D: NA
size: NA
J: TRBJ1-3
CDR3: CAISGPPVPSAGNTIYF
DNA: TGTGCCATCAGTGGGCCCCCCGTTCCCAGCGCCGGAAACACCATATATTTT

V: TRBV9
D: NA
size: NA
J: TRBJ1-2
CDR3: CASSVVGQGYGYTF
DNA: TGTGCCAGCAGCGTAGTCGGCCAGGGGTATGGCTACACCTTC